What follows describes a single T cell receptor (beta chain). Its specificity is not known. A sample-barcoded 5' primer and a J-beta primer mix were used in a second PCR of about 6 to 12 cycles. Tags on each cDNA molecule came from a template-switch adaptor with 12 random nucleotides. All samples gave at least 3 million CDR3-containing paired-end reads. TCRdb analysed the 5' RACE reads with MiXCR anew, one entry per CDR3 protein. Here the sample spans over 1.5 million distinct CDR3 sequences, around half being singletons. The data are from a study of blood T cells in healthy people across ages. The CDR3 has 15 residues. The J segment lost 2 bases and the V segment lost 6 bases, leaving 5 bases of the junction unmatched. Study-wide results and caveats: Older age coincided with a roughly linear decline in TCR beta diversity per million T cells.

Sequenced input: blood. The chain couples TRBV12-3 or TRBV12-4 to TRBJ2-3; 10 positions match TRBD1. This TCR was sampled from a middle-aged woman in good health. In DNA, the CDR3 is TGTGCCAGCAGCGTCGGGACAGGGGACACAGATACGCAGTATTTT. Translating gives CASSVGTGDTDTQYF.